The sequence of this TCR beta chain was determined in a study of shared clonotypes between healthy human individuals (dated by TCRdb to the early 2020s). As for the study more broadly: Two women and a few men aged 18 to 49 years were included in the cohort. Per donor, leukapheresis produced somewhere between about 0.94 and 9.5 billion PBMCs. Blood TCR repertoires of roughly five healthy adults were deeply sequenced to estimate repertoire size and the extent of clonotype sharing between individuals. For each donor, three plates each were used for CD4 naive and CD4 memory, two plates were used for CD8 naive, and one plate was used for CD8 memory. Libraries were prepared and TCR repertoires were sequenced by different laboratories using diverse techniques, in order to increase sequencing depth and limit assay-specific biases.

The donors were healthy, HIV-negative adults with no recently reported acute infections or vaccinations. Every donor was a Caucasian adult living in Nashville, Tennessee, USA. CD4+ T cells were enriched by magnetic negative selection; naive cells were then positively selected on CD45RA, and the negative fraction formed the memory subset. After blood collection by leukapheresis, PBMCs were isolated using Ficoll-Histopaque density gradient centrifugation and then cryopreserved in the vapor phase of liquid nitrogen. Purity and quantity of every magnetically sorted T cell population were checked by analytical flow cytometry. From each sorted fraction, genomic DNA was isolated and quantified by UV absorbance on a Nanodrop 2000c. The CDR3 numbers 10 residues from cysteine through phenylalanine. Only the CDR3 DNA stays, 30 bases, in frame from base 1. Trimming costs V 10 bases and J 9 bases, and their ends lie 10 bases apart. CDR1 is given as LNHDA and CDR2 as SQIVND, both from the germline V gene (reference sequence).

Using the deep immunoSEQ assay, multiplex PCR amplified TCR CDR3 regions from genomic DNA. For each cell subset, the extracted genomic DNA was distributed evenly across all wells of several immunoSEQ 96-well plates, and each plate served as one replicate. For sorted subsets, about 200 ng genomic DNA, equal to approximately 30,000 T cell genomes, was loaded into each replicate PCR. Purified libraries were quantified with a Qubit 3.0 fluorometer, sized on a Bioanalyzer 2100, and re-quantified with the KAPA Library Quantification kit. Every immunoSEQ 96-well plate was sequenced on a dedicated single-read 150-cycle Illumina NextSeq 550 flow cell. Processing in the source paper ran as follows. Because the immunoSEQ output held only junctional sequences and lacked quality scores, the filtering could not match the filtering applied to full-length reads. To assign V/J genes and CDR3, sequences were annotated using PyIR, a Python wrapper for IgBLAST v1.9, with IMGT germline references. Reads were removed for weak V/J assignments (E-value above 1e-6), missing CDR3, stop codons, out-of-frame junctions, or ambiguous translated residues. V3J clonotypes were defined as sequences sharing the same inferred V gene, J gene, and CDR3 amino acid sequence. Percentage overlap between repertoires was computed as shared unique clonotypes divided by the size of the smaller repertoire. Richness of each repertoire was evaluated using RTK rarefaction, the Chao1 estimator, and Recon v2.1 estimates of unobserved clonotypes. Generation probabilities were computed with OLGA for all TCRbeta clonotypes obtained by the gDNA method from a few donors. TCRdb re-hosts the immuneACCESS table, in-frame sequences only. Its copies lack some clones; in the studies checked, an unresolved V gene accounts for under half of them, and the cause for the rest is not known. Clone size and V and J calls were adopted from that table, with D and trimming inferred from the DNA. This sample comprises fewer than 3 million clones, approximately 90% of them detected only once. Around 0.38% of the sample rests with the top ten.

Broader findings and caveats from the paper: Even with the large sequencing depth, rarefaction of the sorted-subset datasets indicated that sequencing was incomplete. Naive subsets generally had larger estimated clonotype richness than memory subsets. Clonotypes shared by all four sorted-subset donors showed higher generation probabilities than non-shared clonotypes. Pairwise subsampling indicated that sequencing depth was expected to affect the degree of clonotype sharing among donors. Sharing across four donors was observed for around 5% of naive CD4, 3.5% of naive CD8, 2.3% of memory CD4, and around 0.4% of memory CD8 clonotypes. Sampling was restricted to blood, and TCR repertoires in tissues likely differ from the TCR repertoires found in blood. Because the study included a small number of donors, the genetic and exposure-history diversity represented was limited.

Of note for this clone: Its antigen specificity is not known. No per-base quality is available; no much larger clone lies one base away.

Sequenced material: naive CD4+ T cells from PBMCs. The cell subset or site label on this specimen signifies: CD45RA+ positively selected. The TCR comes from a man between 18 and 35 years old in good health. Some clones in this sample may be carry-over from other donors' samples. This sequence uses TRBV19 and TRBJ2-1; the D gene remains uncertain. The nucleotide sequence is TGTGCCATAACCGTTGGTGAGCAGTTCTTC. This yields the protein CAITVGEQFF.